Here is one TCR beta chain with its context. The antigen remains unidentified. TCRdb keeps only in-frame clones here, not all; method: immunoSEQ multiplex PCR. This repertoire shows about 50,000 clones, about 79% found once; its top ten account for less than 6.5%. The CDR3 covers 13 residues. The germline V gene encodes CDR1 KGHSH and CDR2 LQKENI. V lost 3 bases and J 3 bases, leaving 8 bases between the germline ends. This entry comes from a study of a mutant IDH1 vaccine in newly diagnosed glioma. As for the study in general: Patients were pretreated with radiotherapy, temozolomide, or both, mostly both.

The time point: week 47, end of study. Vaccination comprised doses that each held 300 ug of mutant IDH1 20-mer peptide, plus topical imiquimod. Each patient was administered eight vaccinations, scheduled in weeks 1, 3, 5, 7, 11, 15, 19 and 23. The sample in question was PBMCs, obtained from a glioma patient whose treatment included an IDH1 peptide vaccine. This chain connects TRBV18 to TRBJ1-2; D unclear. The receptor's source is a man in his fifties or sixties with glioma. CDR3 in amino acids: CASSPNGYYGYTF. The CDR3 DNA reads TGTGCCAGCTCACCTAACGGCTACTATGGCTACACCTTC. The full variable domain, rest sourced from reference TRBV18 and TRBJ1-2, is NAGVMQNPRHLVRRRGQEARLRCSPMKGHSHVYWYRQLPEEGLKFMVYLQKENIIDESGMPKERFSAEFPKEGPSILRIQQVVRGDSAAYFCASSPNGYYGYTFGSGTRLTVV.